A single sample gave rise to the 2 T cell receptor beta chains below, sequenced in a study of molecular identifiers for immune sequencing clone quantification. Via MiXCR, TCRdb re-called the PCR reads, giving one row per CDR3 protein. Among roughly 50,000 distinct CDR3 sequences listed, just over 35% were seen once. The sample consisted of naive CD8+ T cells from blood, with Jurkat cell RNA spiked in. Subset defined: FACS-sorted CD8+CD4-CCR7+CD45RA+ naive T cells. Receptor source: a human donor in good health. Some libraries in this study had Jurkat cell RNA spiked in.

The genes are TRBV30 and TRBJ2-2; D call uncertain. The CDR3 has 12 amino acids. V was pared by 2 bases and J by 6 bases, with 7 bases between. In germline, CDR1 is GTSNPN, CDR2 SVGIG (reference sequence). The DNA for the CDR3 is TGTGCCTGGAGTTCGGGCGCCGGGGAGCTGTTTTTT. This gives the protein CAWSSGAGELFF.

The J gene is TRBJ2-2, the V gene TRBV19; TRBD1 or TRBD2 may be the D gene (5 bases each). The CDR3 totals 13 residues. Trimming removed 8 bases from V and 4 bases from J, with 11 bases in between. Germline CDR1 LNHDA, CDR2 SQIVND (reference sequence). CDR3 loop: CASSGQGTGELFF. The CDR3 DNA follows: TGTGCCAGTTCGGGGCAGGGCACCGGGGAGCTGTTTTTT.